Here is one T cell receptor beta chain with its context. Here immunoSEQ multiplex PCR was the method, and the copy in TCRdb shows in-frame clones only, minus some. The sample yields around 130,000 clones, 90% seen once. The data originate from a study of blood T cell repertoires in COVID-19. Looking at the study overall: Collection of acute and convalescent COVID-19 samples took place in the United States, Italy and Spain.

The trim removed 3 bases at V and 4 bases at J, leaving 2 bases unmatched. The CDR3 has 15 residues. The germline V gene encodes CDR1 LNHNV and CDR2 YYDKDF (reference sequence). Enrollment of patients from Seattle took place during active infection, with longitudinal follow-up. The specimen sequenced was peripheral blood. The chain is built from TRBV15 and TRBJ2-2, with 10 positions matching TRBD1. This TCR was sampled from a man in his fifties or sixties with COVID-19, enrolled during active disease. For the CDR3, the DNA is TGTGCCACCAGCAGGGACAGGGGGGGCACCGGGGAGCTGTTTTTT. Translation: CATSRDRGGTGELFF.